These 26 T cell receptor beta chains were sequenced from one sample in a study of blood T cells in healthy people across ages. The authors ran a second PCR of about 6 to 11 cycles using a sample-barcoded 5' primer and a J-beta primer mix. In TCRdb, the 5' RACE reads were re-called with MiXCR into one record per CDR3 protein. Of over 700,000 distinct CDR3 sequences listed, roughly 50% are singletons. Sequenced: blood. The receptors come from a man older than 75 in good health.

This chain uses TRBV9 with TRBJ2-3; TRBD2 agrees at 8 bases. V trimming: 0 bases; J trimming: 4 bases; junction bases outside the gene matches: 4. Germline V gene lookup returns CDR1 SGDLS and CDR2 YYNGEE. The length of the CDR3 is 15 residues. The CDR3 loop is CASSVVGRASDTQYF. In DNA, the CDR3 is TGTGCCAGCAGCGTAGTCGGGAGGGCGTCAGATACGCAGTATTTT. The whole variable domain, filled in from reference TRBV9 and TRBJ2-3, reads DSGVTQTPKHLITATGQRVTLRCSPRSGDLSVYWYQQSLDQGLQFLIQYYNGEERAKGNILERFSAQQFPDLHSELNLSSLELGDSALYFCASSVVGRASDTQYFGPGTRLTVL.

The V gene is TRBV9, the J gene TRBJ2-1; 8 bases align to TRBD1. Trimming cost V 6 bases and J 8 bases; bases outside gene matches: 16. In germline, CDR1 is SGDLS, CDR2 YYNGEE. The CDR3 has 16 residues. The CDR3 nucleotides read TGTGCCAGCACTCCCCGTGGGCAGGGGGCGTTCGATGAGCAGTTCTTC. Protein product: CASTPRGQGAFDEQFF.

This clonotype was observed a handful of times. J is TRBJ2-3 and V is TRBV5-1; D possibly corresponds to TRBD2 (6 bases). V lost 8 bases and J 5 bases, leaving 18 bases between the germline ends. Germline V lookup: CDR1 SGHRS, CDR2 YFSETQ. This CDR3 has 14 amino acids. CDR3 bases: TGCGCCAGAACCCCAGGGCGGGGTAGAGATACGCAGTATTTT. Residues: CARTPGRGRDTQYF.

This clonotype was seen a few times. V and J are TRBV7-2 and TRBJ2-5; 13 nucleotides match TRBD2. Germline V CDR1 and CDR2: SGHTA, FQGNSA. V dropped 5 bases and J dropped 1; count of bases not matched to a gene: 4. The CDR3 loop spans 16 amino acids. The CDR3 region is CASSTGLAGIQETQYF. For the CDR3, the DNA is TGTGCCAGCAGCACGGGACTAGCGGGGATCCAAGAGACCCAGTACTTC. The variable domain in full, completed from reference TRBV7-2 and TRBJ2-5, reads GAGVSQSPSNKVTEKGKDVELRCDPISGHTALYWYRQSLGQGLEFLIYFQGNSAPDKSGLPSDRFSAERTGGSVSTLTIQRTQQEDSAVYLCASSTGLAGIQETQYFGPGTRLLVL.

The rearrangement joins TRBV14 to TRBJ1-4; no firm D call. V was shortened by 1 base and J by 4 bases, with 10 bases between the two germline ends. CDR3 length: 15 residues. The germline gives CDR1 SGHDN, CDR2 FVKESK. Here the CDR3 reads CASSQARGFNEKLFF. In DNA, the CDR3 is TGTGCCAGCAGCCAAGCCCGGGGATTTAATGAAAAACTGTTTTTT.

This clonotype was seen just once. The chain uses TRBV21-1 and TRBJ2-6; the table calls TRBD2, which could not be checked here. TRBV21-1 is annotated as a pseudogene. This CDR3 contains 21 residues. The CDR3 region is CASSKGFSRLAGDHGANVLTF. The CDR3 DNA follows: TGTGCCAGCAGCAAAGGGTTTAGTCGACTAGCGGGAGACCATGGGGCCAACGTCCTGACTTTC.

This clonotype was seen many times. The V and J genes are TRBV20-1 and TRBJ2-7, with D maybe TRBD2 (6 bases). V gave up 3 bases and J gave up 5 bases, with 20 bases separating them. The CDR3 has 15 residues. CDR1 DFQATT and CDR2 SNEGSKA come from the germline V gene (reference sequence). The CDR3 reads CSASLSGGSLHEQYF. CDR3 DNA: TGCAGTGCTAGTCTTAGCGGAGGGTCTCTCCACGAGCAGTACTTC.

The chain couples TRBV12-3 or TRBV12-4 to TRBJ2-4, with 7 bases that match TRBD1. V lost 6 bases and J lost 1; bases outside the gene matches: 9. The CDR3 sequence is 16 residues long. The CDR3 DNA reads TGTGCCAGCAGAACCGGACCCAGGGGGGCCAAAAACATTCAGTACTTC. Its translation is CASRTGPRGAKNIQYF.

The V gene is TRBV5-1, the J gene TRBJ1-4; D is unclear. V was trimmed by 5 bases and J by 4 bases, leaving 9 bases between them. CDR3 length: 13 amino acids. Germline assignment: CDR1 SGHRS and CDR2 YFSETQ. CDR3 residues: CASSSTFNEKLFF. The CDR3 nucleotides are TGCGCCAGCAGTAGTACTTTTAATGAAAAACTGTTTTTT.

In this sample, this clonotype turned up a few times. The chain's CDR3 is CSVIRYGSYEQYF. DNA for the CDR3: TGCAGCGTTATTCGGTACGGCTCCTACGAGCAGTACTTC. The chain combines TRBV29-1 with TRBJ2-7, with D unclear. V was clipped by 5 bases and J by 0 bases, with 11 bases between them. Looked up from germline, CDR1 is SQVTM and CDR2 is ANQGSEA. The CDR3 length is 13 residues.

This chain connects TRBV27 to TRBJ2-5; D could derive from TRBD1 or TRBD2 (5 bases each). CDR3 size: 15 residues. The germline gives CDR1 MNHEY, CDR2 SMNVEV (reference sequence). V lost 0 bases to trimming and J lost 5 bases, with 13 bases between them. CDR3 in amino acids: CASSLSPRGGETQYF. The CDR3 bases are TGTGCCAGCAGTTTATCGCCACGGGGCGGGGAGACCCAGTACTTC.

The V call is TRBV7-2, the J call TRBJ2-5; TRBD2 might be the D (6 bases). Between the trimmed V and J ends, which lost 5 bases and 11 bases, there was a span of 24 bases. Germline V CDR1 and CDR2: SGHTA, FQGNSA. The CDR3 contains 15 residues. CDR3: CASSLDRDLTNEQYF. The CDR3 DNA follows: TGTGCCAGCAGCCTAGACCGGGACTTGACCAATGAGCAGTACTTC.

This clonotype was detected only once. The chain combines TRBV11-2 with TRBJ2-5; possibly TRBD2 for D (6 bases). The V gene lost 1 base and the J gene lost 11 bases, with 23 bases spanning the gap. Germline V lookup: CDR1 SGHAT, CDR2 FQNNGV. The CDR3 length is 16 residues. CDR3 sequence (DNA): TGTGCCAGCAGCTTAGGACCGGGAACAAATCTACGGGAGCAGTACTTC. Encoded protein: CASSLGPGTNLREQYF.

The rearrangement links TRBV4-2 to TRBJ2-7; tentatively, D is TRBD2 (6 bases). Germline assignment: CDR1 LGHNA and CDR2 YNFKEQ. Deletions cut 1 base from V and 6 bases from J, with 10 bases between. The CDR3 is made up of 13 amino acids. As DNA, the CDR3 is TGTGCCAGCAGCCAAGGGGGGGACCGCGAGCAGTACTTC. The encoded protein is CASSQGGDREQYF.

The gene calls are TRBV29-1 and TRBJ1-1; D is possibly TRBD1 (6 bases). Looked up from germline, CDR1 is SQVTM and CDR2 is ANQGSEA. The CDR3 extends over 13 amino acids. V lost 7 bases and J 4 bases, leaving 16 bases between the germline ends. The CDR3: CSAGQKLGTEAFF. CDR3 coding DNA: TGCAGCGCTGGACAGAAGCTAGGCACTGAAGCTTTCTTT. The variable domain in full, with the rest retrieved from reference TRBV29-1 and TRBJ1-1, is SAVISQKPSRDICQRGTSLTIQCQVDSQVTMMFWYRQQPGQSLTLIATANQGSEATYESGFVIDKFPISRPNLTFSTLTVSNMSPEDSSIYLCSAGQKLGTEAFFGQGTRLTVV.

The rearrangement joins TRBV10-1 to TRBJ2-7; D possibly corresponds to TRBD2 (6 bases). The length of the CDR3 is 14 residues. V was pared by 2 bases and J by 3 bases, with 11 bases between. Germline-derived CDR1 and CDR2 are WNHNN and SYGVQD (reference sequence). CDR3 nucleotide sequence: TGCGCCAGCAGTGAGCGGCGGGATGACTACGAGCAGTACTTC. Translated: CASSERRDDYEQYF.

The V and J genes are TRBV29-1 and TRBJ2-1; 10 positions match TRBD2. V was pared by 7 bases and J by 2 bases, with 11 bases of the junction left unmatched. The CDR3 extends over 16 amino acids. CDR1 SQVTM and CDR2 ANQGSEA come from the germline V gene. The CDR3 DNA follows: TGCAGCGCCGAAACTAGACTAGCGGGTGCCTACAATGAGCAGTTCTTC. Residues: CSAETRLAGAYNEQFF.

V is TRBV3-1 and J is TRBJ2-1; the D is unclear. The CDR3 is made up of 13 amino acids. Germline V gives CDR1 LGHDT, CDR2 YNNKEL (reference sequence). V was trimmed by 5 bases and J by 6 bases, leaving 11 bases between them. DNA of the CDR3: TGTGCCAGCAGCGACCTAAACCTCAATGAGCAGTTCTTC. Protein product: CASSDLNLNEQFF.

This rearrangement joins TRBV6-6 to TRBJ2-7; D is ambiguous. V shed 2 bases and J shed 6 bases, with 8 bases lying between them. The CDR3 extends over 12 amino acids. In germline, CDR1 is MNHNY, CDR2 SVGAGI (reference sequence). The CDR3 is CASSYDTAEQYF. CDR3 nucleotides: TGTGCCAGCAGTTACGATACAGCCGAGCAGTACTTC.

This rearrangement joins TRBV5-1 to TRBJ2-7; tentatively, D is TRBD1 (5 bases). The V and J ends lost 0 bases and 3 bases respectively, with 16 bases between them. This CDR3 has 16 amino acids. Germline lookup yields CDR1 SGHRS and CDR2 YFSETQ. CDR3 in DNA: TGCGCCAGCAGCTTGGATGACGCCAGGGCCTACTACGAGCAGTACTTC. Translating gives CASSLDDARAYYEQYF.

Notes on this clonotype: An end of the junction does not agree with germline; a read error may underlie this. The chain combines TRBV2 with TRBJ1-5; 7 bases are a match to TRBD1. Germline V gene sequence: CDR1 SNHLY, CDR2 FYNNEI. CDR3 length: 15 residues. The CDR3 DNA follows: TGTGCCATCAGTGAAGCTGGGACAGTCAATCAGCCCCAGCATTTT. Its translation is CAISEAGTVNQPQHF.

This clonotype appeared a single time. The rearrangement links TRBV15 to TRBJ2-5, with D possibly being TRBD2 (6 bases). Judging by the DNA end, TRBJ2-7 fits better; the J call may be wrong. The CDR3 runs to 16 residues. Germline CDR1 and CDR2: LNHNV and YYDKDF (reference sequence). The CDR3, as DNA: TGTGCCACCAGCAGAGACCGGGGGATTTCGACGGACGAGCAGTACTTC. It specifies CATSRDRGISTDEQYF.

The chain combines TRBV12-3 or TRBV12-4 with TRBJ2-7; D call uncertain. CDR3 length: 13 residues. V lost 6 bases, J lost 3 bases, and 12 bases lay in between. The chain's CDR3 is CASSPHYNYEQYF. Here the CDR3 DNA reads TGTGCCAGCAGCCCCCACTATAACTACGAGCAGTACTTC.

The chain has TRBV10-3 and TRBJ2-1; 8 nucleotides agree with TRBD2. The J call may be faulty, since TRBJ2-7 better matches the DNA end. The germline gives CDR1 ENHRY, CDR2 SYGVKD. This CDR3 is built from 15 residues. The CDR3 loop is CAIRPGLGAYNEQYF. The CDR3 coding sequence is TGTGCCATCAGACCGGGACTAGGGGCCTACAATGAGCAGTACTTC.

The V call is TRBV20-1, the J call TRBJ2-6; D remains ambiguous. Germline loops: CDR1 DFQATT, CDR2 SNEGSKA (reference sequence). The CDR3 has 14 residues. V was cut by 6 bases and J by 2 bases, with 11 bases left in between. The chain's CDR3 is CSAGLGAGANVLTF. The CDR3 DNA reads TGCAGTGCGGGGTTGGGCGCTGGGGCCAACGTCCTGACTTTC.

V gene TRBV25-1 combines with J gene TRBJ2-7; no reliable D call. Germline CDR1 and CDR2: MGHDK and SYGVNS. The CDR3 loop spans 12 amino acids. Trimming left V 6 bases short and J 4 bases short, with 10 bases between. Written as DNA, the CDR3 is TGTGCCAGCAGGGTGGACCTGTACGAGCAGTACTTC. Translating gives CASRVDLYEQYF.